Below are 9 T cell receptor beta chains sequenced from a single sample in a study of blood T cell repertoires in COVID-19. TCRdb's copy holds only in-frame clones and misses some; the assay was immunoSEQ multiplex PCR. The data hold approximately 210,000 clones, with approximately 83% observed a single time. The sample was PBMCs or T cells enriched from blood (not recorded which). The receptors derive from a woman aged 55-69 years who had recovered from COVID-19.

CDR3 DNA: TGTGCCAGCAGCCCGGGACAGGGGGCTGAAAAACTGTTTTTT. Amino acid sequence: CASSPGQGAEKLFF. V and J are TRBV7-9 and TRBJ1-4; 12 bases map to TRBD1. The junction had 2 bases not matched to a gene; V was cut back by 5 bases and J by 7 bases. The CDR3 loop spans 14 amino acids. CDR1 SEHNR and CDR2 FQNEAQ come from the germline V gene (reference sequence).

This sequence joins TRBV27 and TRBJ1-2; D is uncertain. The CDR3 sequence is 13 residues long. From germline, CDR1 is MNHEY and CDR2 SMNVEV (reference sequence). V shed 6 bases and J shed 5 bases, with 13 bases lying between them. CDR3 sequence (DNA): TGTGCCAGCAGCCCCACCGGGAGGTATGGCTACACCTTC. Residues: CASSPTGRYGYTF.

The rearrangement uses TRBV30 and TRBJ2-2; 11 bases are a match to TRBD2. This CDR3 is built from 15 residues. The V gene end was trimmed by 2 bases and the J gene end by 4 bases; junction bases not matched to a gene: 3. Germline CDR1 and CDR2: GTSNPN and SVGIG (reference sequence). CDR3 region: CAWSQGLAGTGELFF. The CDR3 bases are TGTGCCTGGAGTCAAGGACTAGCGGGCACCGGGGAGCTGTTTTTT.

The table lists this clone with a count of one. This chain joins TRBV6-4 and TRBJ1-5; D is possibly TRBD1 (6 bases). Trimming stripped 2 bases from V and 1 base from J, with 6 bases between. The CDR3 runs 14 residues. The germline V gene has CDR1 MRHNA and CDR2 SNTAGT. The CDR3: CASSDRGSNQPQHF. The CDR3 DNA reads TGTGCCAGCAGTGACAGGGGGAGCAATCAGCCCCAGCATTTT.

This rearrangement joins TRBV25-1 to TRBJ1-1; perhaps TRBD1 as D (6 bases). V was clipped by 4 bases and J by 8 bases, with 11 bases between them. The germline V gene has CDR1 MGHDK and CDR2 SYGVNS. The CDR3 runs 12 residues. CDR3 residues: CASSGDNQEAFF. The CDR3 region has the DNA TGTGCCAGCAGTGGGGACAACCAGGAAGCTTTCTTT.

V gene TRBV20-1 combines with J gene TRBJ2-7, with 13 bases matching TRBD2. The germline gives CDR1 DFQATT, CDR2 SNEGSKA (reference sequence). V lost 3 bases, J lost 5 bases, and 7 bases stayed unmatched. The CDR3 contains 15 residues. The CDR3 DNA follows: TGCAGTGCTAGTGGGACTAGCGGGATCGGGGACGAGCAGTACTTC. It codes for CSASGTSGIGDEQYF.

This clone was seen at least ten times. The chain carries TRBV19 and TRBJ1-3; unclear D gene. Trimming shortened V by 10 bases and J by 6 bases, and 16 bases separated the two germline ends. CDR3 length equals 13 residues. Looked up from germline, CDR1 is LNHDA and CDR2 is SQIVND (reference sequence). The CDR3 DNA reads TGTGCCACCCAAGCCGAGAGCCTAAACACCATATATTTT. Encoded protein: CATQAESLNTIYF. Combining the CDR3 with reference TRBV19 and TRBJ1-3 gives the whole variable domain DGGITQSPKYLFRKEGQNVTLSCEQNLNHDAMYWYRQDPGQGLRLIYYSQIVNDFQKGDIAEGYSVSREKKESFPLTVTSAQKNPTAFYLCATQAESLNTIYFGEGSWLTVV.

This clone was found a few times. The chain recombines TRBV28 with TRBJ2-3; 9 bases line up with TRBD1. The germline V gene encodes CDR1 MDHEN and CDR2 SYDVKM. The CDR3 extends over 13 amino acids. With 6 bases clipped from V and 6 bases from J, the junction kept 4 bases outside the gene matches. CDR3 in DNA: TGTGCCAGCAGGCGGACAGGGGTCGATACGCAGTATTTT. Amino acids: CASRRTGVDTQYF.

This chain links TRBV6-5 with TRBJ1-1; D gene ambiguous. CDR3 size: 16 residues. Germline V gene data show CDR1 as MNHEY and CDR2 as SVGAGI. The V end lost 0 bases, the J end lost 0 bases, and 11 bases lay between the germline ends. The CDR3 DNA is TGTGCCAGCAGTTACTCGAGTTTCCCTATGAACACTGAAGCTTTCTTT. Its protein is CASSYSSFPMNTEAFF.